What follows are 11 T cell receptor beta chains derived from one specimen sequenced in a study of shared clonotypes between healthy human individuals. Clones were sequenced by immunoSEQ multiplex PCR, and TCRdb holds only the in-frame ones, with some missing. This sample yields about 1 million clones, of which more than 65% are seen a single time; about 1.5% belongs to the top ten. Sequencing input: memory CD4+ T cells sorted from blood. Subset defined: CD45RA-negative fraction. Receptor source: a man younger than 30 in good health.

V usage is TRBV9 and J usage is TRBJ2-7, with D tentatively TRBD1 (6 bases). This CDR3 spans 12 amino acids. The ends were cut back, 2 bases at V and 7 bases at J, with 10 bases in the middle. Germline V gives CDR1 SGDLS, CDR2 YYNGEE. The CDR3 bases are TGTGCCAGCAGCGTTGAGAGGGGGGAGCAGTACTTC. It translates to CASSVERGEQYF.

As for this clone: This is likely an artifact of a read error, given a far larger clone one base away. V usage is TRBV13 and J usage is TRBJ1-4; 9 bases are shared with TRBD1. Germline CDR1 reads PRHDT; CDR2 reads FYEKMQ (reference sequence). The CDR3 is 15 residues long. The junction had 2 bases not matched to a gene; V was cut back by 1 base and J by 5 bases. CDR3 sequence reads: CASSLEGTGNEKLFF. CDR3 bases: TGTGCCAGCAGCTTAGAGGGGACAGGGAATGAAAAACTGTTTTTT.

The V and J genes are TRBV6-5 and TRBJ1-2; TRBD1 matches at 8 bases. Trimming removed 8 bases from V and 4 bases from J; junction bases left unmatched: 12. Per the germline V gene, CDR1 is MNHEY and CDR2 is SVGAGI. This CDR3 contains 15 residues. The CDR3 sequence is CASGKGQGASYGYTF. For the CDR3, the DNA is TGTGCCAGCGGCAAGGGCCAGGGGGCTTCCTATGGCTACACCTTC.

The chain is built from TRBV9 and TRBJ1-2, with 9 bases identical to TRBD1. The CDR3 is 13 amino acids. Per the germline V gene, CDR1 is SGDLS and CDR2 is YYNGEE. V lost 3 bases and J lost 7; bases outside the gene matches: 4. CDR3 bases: TGTGCCAGCAGCGAGGGACAGGGTGGTGGCTACACCTTC. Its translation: CASSEGQGGGYTF.

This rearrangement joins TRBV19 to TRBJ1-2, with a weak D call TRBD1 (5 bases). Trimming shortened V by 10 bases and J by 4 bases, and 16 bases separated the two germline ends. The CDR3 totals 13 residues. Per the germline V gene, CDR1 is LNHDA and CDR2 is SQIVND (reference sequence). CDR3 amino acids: CAIEGQGGYGYTF. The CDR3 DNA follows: TGTGCCATCGAGGGGCAGGGCGGCTATGGCTACACCTTC.

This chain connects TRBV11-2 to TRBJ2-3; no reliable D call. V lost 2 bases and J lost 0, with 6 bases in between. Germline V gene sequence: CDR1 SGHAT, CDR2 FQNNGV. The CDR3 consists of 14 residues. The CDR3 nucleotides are TGTGCCAGCAGCTTATTGGTTAGCACAGATACGCAGTATTTT. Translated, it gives CASSLLVSTDTQYF.

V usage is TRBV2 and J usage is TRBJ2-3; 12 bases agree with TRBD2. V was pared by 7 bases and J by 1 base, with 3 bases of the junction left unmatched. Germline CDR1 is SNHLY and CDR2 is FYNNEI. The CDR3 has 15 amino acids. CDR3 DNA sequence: TGTGCCAGCAACCGACTAGCGGGGGGCACAGATACGCAGTATTTT. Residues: CASNRLAGGTDTQYF.

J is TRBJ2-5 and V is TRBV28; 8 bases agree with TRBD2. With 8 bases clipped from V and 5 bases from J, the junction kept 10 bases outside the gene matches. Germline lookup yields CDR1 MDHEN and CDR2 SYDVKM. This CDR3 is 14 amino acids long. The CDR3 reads CASETGGIGETQYF. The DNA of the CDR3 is TGTGCCAGCGAAACGGGGGGGATCGGCGAGACCCAGTACTTC. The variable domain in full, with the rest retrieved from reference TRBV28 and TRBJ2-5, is DVKVTQSSRYLVKRTGEKVFLECVQDMDHENMFWYRQDPGLGLRLIYFSYDVKMKEKGDIPEGYSVSREKKERFSLILESASTNQTSMYLCASETGGIGETQYFGPGTRLLVL.

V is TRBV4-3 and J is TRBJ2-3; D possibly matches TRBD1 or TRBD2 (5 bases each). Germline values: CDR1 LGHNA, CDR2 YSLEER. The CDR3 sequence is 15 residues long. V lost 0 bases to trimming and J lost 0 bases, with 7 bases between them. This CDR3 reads CASSQEGDSTDTQYF. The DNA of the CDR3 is TGCGCCAGCAGCCAAGAAGGGGACAGCACAGATACGCAGTATTTT.

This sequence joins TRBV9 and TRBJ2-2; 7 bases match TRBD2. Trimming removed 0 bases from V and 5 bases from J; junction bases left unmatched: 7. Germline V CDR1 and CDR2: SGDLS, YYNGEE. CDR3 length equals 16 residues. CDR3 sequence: CASSVGLAEITGELFF. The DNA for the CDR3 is TGTGCCAGCAGCGTAGGGCTAGCGGAGATAACCGGGGAGCTGTTTTTT.

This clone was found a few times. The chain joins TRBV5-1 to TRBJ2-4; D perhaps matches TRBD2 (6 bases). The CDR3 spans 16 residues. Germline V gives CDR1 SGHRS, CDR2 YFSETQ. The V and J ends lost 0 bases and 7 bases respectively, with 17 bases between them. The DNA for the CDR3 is TGCGCCAGCAGCTTGGAACCCGGGGGAAATCTGAACATTCAGTACTTC. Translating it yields CASSLEPGGNLNIQYF. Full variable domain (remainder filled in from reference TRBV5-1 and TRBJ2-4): KAGVTQTPRYLIKTRGQQVTLSCSPISGHRSVSWYQQTPGQGLQFLFEYFSETQRNKGNFPGRFSGRQFSNSRSEMNVSTLELGDSALYLCASSLEPGGNLNIQYFGAGTRLSVL.